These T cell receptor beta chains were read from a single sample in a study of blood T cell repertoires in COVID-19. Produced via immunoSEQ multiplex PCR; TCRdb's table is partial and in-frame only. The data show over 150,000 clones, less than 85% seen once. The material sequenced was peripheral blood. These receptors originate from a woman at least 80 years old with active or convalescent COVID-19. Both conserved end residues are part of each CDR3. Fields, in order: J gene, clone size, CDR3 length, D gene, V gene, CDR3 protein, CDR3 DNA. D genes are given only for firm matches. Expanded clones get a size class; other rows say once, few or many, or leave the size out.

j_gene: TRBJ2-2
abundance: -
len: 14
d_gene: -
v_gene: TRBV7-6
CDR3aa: CASSQTRNTGELFF
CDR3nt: TGTGCCAGCAGTCAAACTAGGAACACCGGGGAGCTGTTTTTT

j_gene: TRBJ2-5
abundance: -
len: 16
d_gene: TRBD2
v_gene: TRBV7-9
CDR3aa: CASSTGLAGHQETQYF
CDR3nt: TGTGCCAGCAGCACGGGACTAGCGGGTCACCAAGAGACCCAGTACTTC

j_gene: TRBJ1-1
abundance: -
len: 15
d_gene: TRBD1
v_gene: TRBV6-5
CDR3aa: CASSPLPTGGTEAFF
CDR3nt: TGTGCCAGCAGTCCTCTCCCGACAGGGGGCACTGAAGCTTTCTTT

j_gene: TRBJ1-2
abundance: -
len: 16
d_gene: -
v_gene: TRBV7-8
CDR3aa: CASSLARIGRNYGYTF
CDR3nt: TGTGCCAGCAGCTTAGCGCGGATTGGCCGGAACTATGGCTACACCTTC

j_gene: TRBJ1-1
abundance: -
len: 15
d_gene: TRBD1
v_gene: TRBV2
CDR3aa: CASSEQGAQNTEAFF
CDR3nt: TGTGCCAGCAGTGAACAGGGGGCACAGAACACTGAAGCTTTCTTT

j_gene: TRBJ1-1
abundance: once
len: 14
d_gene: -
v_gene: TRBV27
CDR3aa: CASSPRGWGTEAFF
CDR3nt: TGTGCCAGCAGTCCCAGGGGTTGGGGAACTGAAGCTTTCTTT

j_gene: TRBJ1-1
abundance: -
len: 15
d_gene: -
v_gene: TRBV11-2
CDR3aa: CASSLFGGVNTEAFF
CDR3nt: TGTGCCAGCAGCTTATTTGGGGGGGTAAACACTGAAGCTTTCTTT

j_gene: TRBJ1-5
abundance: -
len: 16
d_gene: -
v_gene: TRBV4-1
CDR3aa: CASSQDDVRGNQPQHF
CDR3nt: TGCGCCAGCAGCCAAGATGATGTCAGGGGAAATCAGCCCCAGCATTTT

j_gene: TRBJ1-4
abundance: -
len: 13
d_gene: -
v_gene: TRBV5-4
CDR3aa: CASSGGNNEKLFF
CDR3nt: TGTGCCAGCAGCGGGGGGAATAATGAAAAACTGTTTTTT

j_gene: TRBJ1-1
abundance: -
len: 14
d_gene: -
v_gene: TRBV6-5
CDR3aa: CASKKRTDWTEAFF
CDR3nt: TGTGCCAGCAAAAAAAGGACAGATTGGACTGAAGCTTTCTTT

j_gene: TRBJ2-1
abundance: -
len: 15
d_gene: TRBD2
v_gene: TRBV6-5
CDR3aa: CASRTAGVPYNEQFF
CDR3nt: TGTGCCAGCAGGACAGCGGGAGTACCCTACAATGAGCAGTTCTTC

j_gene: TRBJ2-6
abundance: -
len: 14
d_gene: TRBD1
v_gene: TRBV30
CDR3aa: CAWDRESGANVLTF
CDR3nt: TGTGCCTGGGACAGGGAATCAGGGGCCAACGTCCTGACTTTC

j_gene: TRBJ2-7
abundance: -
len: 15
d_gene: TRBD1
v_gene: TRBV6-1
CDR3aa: CASSEWDRGIDEQYF
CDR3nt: TGTGCCAGCAGTGAATGGGACAGGGGGATCGACGAGCAGTACTTC

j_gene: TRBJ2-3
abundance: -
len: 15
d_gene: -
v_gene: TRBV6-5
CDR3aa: CASSQRFLNTDTQYF
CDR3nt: TGTGCCAGCAGTCAACGGTTCCTAAACACAGATACGCAGTATTTT

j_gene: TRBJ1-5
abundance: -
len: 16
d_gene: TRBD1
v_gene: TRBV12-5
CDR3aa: CASGLDRGYSNQPQHF
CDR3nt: TGTGCTAGTGGTTTGGACAGGGGTTATAGCAATCAGCCCCAGCATTTT

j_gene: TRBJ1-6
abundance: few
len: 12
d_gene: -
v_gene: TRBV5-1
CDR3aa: CASRQNNSPLHF
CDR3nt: TGCGCCAGCAGACAGAATAATTCACCCCTCCACTTT

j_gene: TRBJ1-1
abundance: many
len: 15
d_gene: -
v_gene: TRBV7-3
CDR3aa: CASSLIGDLNTEAFF
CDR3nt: TGTGCCAGCAGCTTAATCGGGGACTTGAACACTGAAGCTTTCTTT

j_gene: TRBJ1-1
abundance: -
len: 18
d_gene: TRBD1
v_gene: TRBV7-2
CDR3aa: CASSLAITGTGAHTEAFF
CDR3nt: TGTGCCAGCAGCTTAGCCATAACCGGGACAGGGGCGCACACTGAAGCTTTCTTT

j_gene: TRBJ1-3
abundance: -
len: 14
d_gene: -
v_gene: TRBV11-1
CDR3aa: CASSPASPGNTIYF
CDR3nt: TGTGCCAGCAGCCCCGCGTCTCCAGGAAACACCATATATTTT

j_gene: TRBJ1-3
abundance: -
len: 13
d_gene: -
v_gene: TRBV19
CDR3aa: CASSITGLNTIYF
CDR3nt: TGTGCCAGTAGTATTACCGGGTTAAACACCATATATTTT

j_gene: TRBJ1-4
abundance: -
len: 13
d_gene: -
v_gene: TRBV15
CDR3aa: CATSITGTEKLFF
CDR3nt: TGTGCCACCAGCATAACAGGGACTGAAAAACTGTTTTTT

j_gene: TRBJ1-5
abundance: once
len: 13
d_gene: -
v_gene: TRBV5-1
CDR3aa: CASSLGPDQPQHF
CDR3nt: TGCGCCAGCAGCTTGGGGCCAGATCAGCCCCAGCATTTT

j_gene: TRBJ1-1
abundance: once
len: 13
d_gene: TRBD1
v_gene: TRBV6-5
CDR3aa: CASSIDRATEAFF
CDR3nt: TGTGCCAGCAGTATTGACAGGGCGACTGAAGCTTTCTTT

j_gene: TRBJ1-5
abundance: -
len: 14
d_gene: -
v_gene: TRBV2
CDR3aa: CASSDGQPNQPQHF
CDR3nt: TGTGCCAGCAGTGATGGACAGCCCAATCAGCCCCAGCATTTT

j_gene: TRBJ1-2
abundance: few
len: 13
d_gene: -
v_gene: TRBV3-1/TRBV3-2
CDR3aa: CASRGSTGYGYTF
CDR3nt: TGTGCCAGCCGTGGGTCTACGGGTTATGGCTACACCTTC

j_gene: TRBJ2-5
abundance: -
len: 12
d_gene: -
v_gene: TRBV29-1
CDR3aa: CSVDAGGETQYF
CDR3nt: TGCAGCGTAGACGCAGGGGGGGAGACCCAGTACTTC

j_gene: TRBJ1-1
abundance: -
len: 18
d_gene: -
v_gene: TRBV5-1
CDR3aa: CASSGTTGVPRENTEAFF
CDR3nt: TGCGCCAGCAGCGGAACAACAGGAGTCCCAAGAGAGAACACTGAAGCTTTCTTT

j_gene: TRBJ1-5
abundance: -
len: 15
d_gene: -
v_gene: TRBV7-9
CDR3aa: CASSFNTGNDQPQHF
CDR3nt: TGTGCCAGCAGCTTCAATACAGGGAACGATCAGCCCCAGCATTTT

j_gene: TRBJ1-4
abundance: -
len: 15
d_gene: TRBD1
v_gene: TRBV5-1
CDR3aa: CASSSTGGTNEKLFF
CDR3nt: TGCGCCAGCAGCTCTACAGGGGGAACTAATGAAAAACTGTTTTTT

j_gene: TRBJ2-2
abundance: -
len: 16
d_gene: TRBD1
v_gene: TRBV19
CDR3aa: CASSLWTGGAGGELFF
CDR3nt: TGTGCCAGTAGTTTATGGACAGGGGGAGCTGGCGGGGAGCTGTTTTTT

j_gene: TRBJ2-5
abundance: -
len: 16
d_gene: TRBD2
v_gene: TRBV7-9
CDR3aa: CASSIPGLAGGETQYF
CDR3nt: TGTGCCAGCAGCATTCCGGGACTAGCGGGAGGAGAGACCCAGTACTTC

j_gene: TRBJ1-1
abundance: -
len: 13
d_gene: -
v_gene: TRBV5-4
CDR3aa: CASSLAAYTEAFF
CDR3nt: TGTGCCAGCAGCTTGGCCGCGTACACTGAAGCTTTCTTT

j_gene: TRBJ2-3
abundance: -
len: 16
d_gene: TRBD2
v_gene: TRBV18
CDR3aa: CASSPNRLADTDTQYF
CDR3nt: TGTGCCAGCTCGCCCAACCGACTAGCGGACACAGATACGCAGTATTTT

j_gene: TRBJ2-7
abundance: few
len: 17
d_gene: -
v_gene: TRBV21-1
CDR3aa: CASSDARLAGPPYEQYF
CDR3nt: TGTGCCAGCAGCGACGCCCGGCTAGCGGGACCCCCCTACGAGCAGTACTTC

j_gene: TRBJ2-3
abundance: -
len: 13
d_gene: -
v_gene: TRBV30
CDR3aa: CAWTGKSTDTQYF
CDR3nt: TGTGCCTGGACAGGGAAGAGCACAGATACGCAGTATTTT

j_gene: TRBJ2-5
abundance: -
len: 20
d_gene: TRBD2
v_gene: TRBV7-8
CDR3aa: CASSPRLVGETSAQQETQYF
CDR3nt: TGTGCCAGCAGCCCTCGCCTCGTCGGGGAGACTAGCGCACAACAAGAGACCCAGTACTTC

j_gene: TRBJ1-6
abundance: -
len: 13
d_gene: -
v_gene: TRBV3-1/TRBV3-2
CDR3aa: CATRGVDNSPLHF
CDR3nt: TGTGCCACCCGGGGGGTGGATAATTCACCCCTCCACTTT

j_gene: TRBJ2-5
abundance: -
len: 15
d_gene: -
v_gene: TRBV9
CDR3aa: CASSATGGLAETQYF
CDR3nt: TGTGCCAGCAGCGCCACCGGGGGGCTAGCAGAGACCCAGTACTTC